Following are 10 T cell receptor beta chains from one sample sequenced in a study of T cell responses to AZD1222 COVID-19 vaccine. Only in-frame clones appear in the TCRdb table, and some are missing; sequencing was by immunoSEQ multiplex PCR. The sample has about 180,000 clones; approximately 90% are singletons. Sequenced here: peripheral blood, sampled 28 days after the second AZD1222 dose. These receptors all come from an adult who received the AZD1222 COVID-19 vaccine.

A remark on this clone: Its ends do not fully match the called genes, so a read error is possible. The chain links TRBV7-8 to TRBJ1-4; a possible D gene is TRBD1 (5 bases). CDR3 size: 15 residues. The V gene's germline CDR1 is SGHVS and CDR2 FQNEAQ. The CDR3 loop is CASSIARGLGEKLFF. CDR3 nucleotides: TGTGCCAGCAGCATAGCCCGGGGCCTAGGAGAAAAACTGTTTTTT.

The rearrangement uses TRBV9 and TRBJ1-5; D perhaps matches TRBD1 (5 bases). The CDR3 loop spans 13 amino acids. The germline V gene has CDR1 SGDLS and CDR2 YYNGEE. V dropped 3 bases and J dropped 3 bases, with 7 bases sitting between them. CDR3 sequence: CASSGGTNQPQHF. The CDR3 DNA reads as TGTGCCAGCAGCGGAGGGACCAATCAGCCCCAGCATTTT.

J is TRBJ1-5 and V is TRBV18; 8 bases are shared with TRBD1. This CDR3 is 15 amino acids long. The ends lost 3 bases at V and 2 bases at J; junction bases unmatched: 3. Germline V gives CDR1 KGHSH, CDR2 LQKENI. CDR3: CASSPGQGGNQPQHF. For the CDR3, the DNA is TGTGCCAGCTCACCTGGACAGGGAGGCAATCAGCCCCAGCATTTT.

The chain recombines TRBV6-2 or TRBV6-3 with TRBJ1-2; D uncertain. In germline, CDR1 is MNHEY, CDR2 SVGEGT. Between the trimmed V and J ends, which lost 0 bases and 3 bases, there was a span of 5 bases. The CDR3 loop spans 13 amino acids. CDR3 in amino acids: CASSYSMDYGYTF. The CDR3 bases are TGTGCCAGCAGTTACTCGATGGACTATGGCTACACCTTC.

The chain has TRBV12-5 and TRBJ2-1; 9 bases align to TRBD2. CDR1 and CDR2 (germline): LGHNT, FRNRAP. There are 16 residues in the CDR3. V lost 3 bases to trimming and J lost 8 bases; unmatched junction nucleotides: 11. The CDR3 DNA follows: TGTGCTAGTGGTTTCAGCGGGAGGACCAAACCTGATGAGCAGTTCTTC. Amino acids: CASGFSGRTKPDEQFF.

V gene TRBV9 combines with J gene TRBJ2-5; the D gene is possibly TRBD2 (5 bases). The germline V gene has CDR1 SGDLS and CDR2 YYNGEE. The CDR3 loop spans 14 amino acids. Trimming stripped 0 bases from V and 5 bases from J, with 11 bases between. This CDR3 is CASSVAFGVETQYF. The CDR3 nucleotides read TGTGCCAGCAGCGTAGCGTTCGGGGTGGAGACCCAGTACTTC.

This clone was detected only a few times. The V gene is TRBV27, the J gene TRBJ1-6; no definite D call. The CDR3 has 12 amino acids. Germline V lookup: CDR1 MNHEY, CDR2 SMNVEV (reference sequence). Trimming shortened V by 7 bases and J by 13 bases, and 14 bases separated the two germline ends. Written as DNA, the CDR3 is TGTGCCAGCAAACAGTCCTCGGGGCCCCTCCACTTT. This translates into CASKQSSGPLHF.

The chain recombines TRBV6-5 with TRBJ2-7; D ambiguous. This CDR3 spans 13 amino acids. Looked up from germline, CDR1 is MNHEY and CDR2 is SVGAGI. With 2 bases removed from V and 5 bases from J, the gap between germline ends came to 10 bases. The CDR3 DNA sequence: TGTGCCAGCAGTTACGAGGCTCTCGACGAGCAGTACTTC. It codes for CASSYEALDEQYF.

V usage is TRBV18 and J usage is TRBJ2-7, with no clear D. CDR1 KGHSH and CDR2 LQKENI come from the germline V gene. V was shortened by 1 base and J by 0 bases, with 19 bases between the two germline ends. The CDR3 covers 18 residues. CDR3 sequence (DNA): TGTGCCAGCTCACCACAAAGGGTTCGCGGAACCAGCTCCTACGAGCAGTACTTC. As protein: CASSPQRVRGTSSYEQYF.

The chain combines TRBV15 with TRBJ2-7; 8 bases map to TRBD2. The CDR3 is 15 amino acids. The ends lost 0 bases at V and 0 bases at J; junction bases unmatched: 1. Germline V gives CDR1 LNHNV, CDR2 YYDKDF (reference sequence). The CDR3 reads CATSRDGGDSYEQYF. In nucleotides, the CDR3 is TGTGCCACCAGCAGAGACGGGGGGGACTCCTACGAGCAGTACTTC.